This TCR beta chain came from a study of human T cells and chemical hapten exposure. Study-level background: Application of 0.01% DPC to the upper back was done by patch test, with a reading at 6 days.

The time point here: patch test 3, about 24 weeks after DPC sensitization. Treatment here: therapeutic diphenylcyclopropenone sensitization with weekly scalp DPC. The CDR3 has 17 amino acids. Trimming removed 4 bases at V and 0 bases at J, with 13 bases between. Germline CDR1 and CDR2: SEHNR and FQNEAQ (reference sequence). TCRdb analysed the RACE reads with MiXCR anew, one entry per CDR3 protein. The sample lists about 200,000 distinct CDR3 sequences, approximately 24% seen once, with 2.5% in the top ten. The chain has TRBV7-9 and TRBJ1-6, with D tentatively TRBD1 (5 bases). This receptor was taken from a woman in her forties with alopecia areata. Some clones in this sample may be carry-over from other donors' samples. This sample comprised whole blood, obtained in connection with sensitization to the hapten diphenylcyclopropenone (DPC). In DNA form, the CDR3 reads TGTGCCAGCAGCTCGGGACGGCTAAGCTCCTATAATTCACCCCTCCACTTT. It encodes CASSSGRLSSYNSPLHF.